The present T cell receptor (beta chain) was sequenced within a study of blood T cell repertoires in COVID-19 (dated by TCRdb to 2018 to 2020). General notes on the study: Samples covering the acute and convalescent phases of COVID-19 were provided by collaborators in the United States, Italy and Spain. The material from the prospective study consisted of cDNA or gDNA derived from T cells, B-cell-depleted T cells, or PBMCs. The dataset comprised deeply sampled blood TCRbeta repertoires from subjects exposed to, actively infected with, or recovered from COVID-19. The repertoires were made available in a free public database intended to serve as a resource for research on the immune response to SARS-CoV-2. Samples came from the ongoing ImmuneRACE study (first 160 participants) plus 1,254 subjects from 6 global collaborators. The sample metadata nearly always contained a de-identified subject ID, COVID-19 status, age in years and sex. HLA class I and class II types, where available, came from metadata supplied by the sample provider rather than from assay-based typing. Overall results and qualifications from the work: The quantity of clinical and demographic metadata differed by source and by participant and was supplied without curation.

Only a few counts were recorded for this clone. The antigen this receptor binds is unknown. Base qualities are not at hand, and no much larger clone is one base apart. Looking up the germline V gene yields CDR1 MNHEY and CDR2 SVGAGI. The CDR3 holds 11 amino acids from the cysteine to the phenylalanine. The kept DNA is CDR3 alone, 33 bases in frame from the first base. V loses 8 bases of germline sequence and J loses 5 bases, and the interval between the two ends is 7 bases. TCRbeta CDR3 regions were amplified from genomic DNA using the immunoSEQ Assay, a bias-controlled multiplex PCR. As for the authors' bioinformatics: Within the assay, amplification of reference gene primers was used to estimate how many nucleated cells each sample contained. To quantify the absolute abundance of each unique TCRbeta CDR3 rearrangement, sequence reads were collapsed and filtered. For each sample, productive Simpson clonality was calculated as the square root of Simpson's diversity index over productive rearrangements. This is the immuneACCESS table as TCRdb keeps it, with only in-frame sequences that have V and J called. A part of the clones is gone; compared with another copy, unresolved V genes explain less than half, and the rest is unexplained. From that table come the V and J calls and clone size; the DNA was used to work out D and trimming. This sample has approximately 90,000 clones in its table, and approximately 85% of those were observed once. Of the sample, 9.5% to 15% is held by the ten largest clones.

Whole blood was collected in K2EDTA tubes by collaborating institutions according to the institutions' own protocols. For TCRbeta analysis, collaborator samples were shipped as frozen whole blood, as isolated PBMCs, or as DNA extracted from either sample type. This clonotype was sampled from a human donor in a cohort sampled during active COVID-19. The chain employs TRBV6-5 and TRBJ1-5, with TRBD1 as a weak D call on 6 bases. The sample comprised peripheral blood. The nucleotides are TGTGCCAGCGGGGGCTATCAGCCCCAGCATTTT. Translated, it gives CASGGYQPQHF.